These 18 T cell receptor beta chains originate from one sample sequenced in a study of T cells in Graves' hyperthyroidism and ophthalmopathy. The TCR beta CDR3 regions underwent amplification using RNA transcripts as the source. The TCR CDR3 was amplified in a first-round RT-PCR using the HTBI primer set. A single record per CDR3 protein comes from TCRdb applying MiXCR to the multiplex PCR reads. The sample shows approximately 600,000 distinct CDR3 sequences, less than 25% of them seen only once. The sequenced material came from blood. Source of these receptors: a man aged 25-45 years with Graves' ophthalmopathy.

Comment on this clonotype: A much larger clonotype is one base distant, so this may be a read error. The rearrangement links TRBV10-3 to TRBJ1-1; 8 nucleotides match TRBD1. Germline trimming cut 3 bases from V and 7 bases from J; bases unmatched to any gene: 7. The CDR3 loop spans 14 amino acids. Germline V gene data show CDR1 as ENHRY and CDR2 as SYGVKD. The CDR3 DNA follows: TGTGCCATCAGTGAATCGGGACAGGACTATGAAGCTTTCTTT. It specifies CAISESGQDYEAFF.

V gene TRBV19 combines with J gene TRBJ2-2; 7 bases are shared with TRBD1. Per the germline V gene, CDR1 is LNHDA and CDR2 is SQIVND (reference sequence). The V segment lost 3 bases and the J segment 0 bases; nucleotides outside the gene matches: 1. CDR3 length equals 15 residues. For the CDR3, the DNA is TGTGCCAGTAGTATTCAGGGGGCGAACACCGGGGAGCTGTTTTTT. Amino acid sequence: CASSIQGANTGELFF.

V is TRBV4-2 and J is TRBJ2-1, with no clear D. The CDR3 runs 16 residues. Trimming stripped 0 bases from V and 7 bases from J, with 16 bases between. The germline gives CDR1 LGHNA, CDR2 YNFKEQ. CDR3 in DNA: TGTGCCAGCAGCCAAGACGGTGACTTGGATTGGAATGAGCAGTTCTTC. This encodes CASSQDGDLDWNEQFF.

This clonotype has ten or more counts. The J gene is TRBJ2-1, the V gene TRBV10-3; no clear D. The V and J ends lost 0 bases and 8 bases respectively, with 11 bases between them. Germline CDR1 reads ENHRY; CDR2 reads SYGVKD. This CDR3 spans 14 amino acids. The CDR3 loop is CAISESNGAYEQFF. The CDR3 bases are TGTGCCATCAGTGAGTCAAACGGAGCATATGAGCAGTTCTTC.

The V gene is TRBV6-1, the J gene TRBJ2-2, with D perhaps assigned TRBD1 or TRBD2 (6 bases each). CDR1 MNHNS and CDR2 SASEGT come from the germline V gene. V lost 3 bases to trimming and J lost 4 bases, with 12 bases between them. This CDR3 is 15 amino acids long. CDR3 loop: CASSEWGASTGELFF. The DNA for the CDR3 is TGTGCCAGCAGTGAGTGGGGGGCGAGCACCGGGGAGCTGTTTTTT.

This clonotype was picked up many times. The V and J genes are TRBV7-2 and TRBJ2-1; D not certain. CDR1 and CDR2 (germline): SGHTA, FQGNSA. The V end was cut by 6 bases, the J end by 0 bases, with 15 bases between. The CDR3 is 16 amino acids. CDR3 region: CASSKEGSLSYNEQFF. The CDR3 coding sequence is TGTGCCAGCAGTAAGGAAGGCAGCCTCTCCTACAATGAGCAGTTCTTC.

In its sample, this clonotype was seen once. The chain has TRBV28 and TRBJ2-7; 11 bases are a match to TRBD2. Germline V CDR1 and CDR2: MDHEN, SYDVKM. V lost 1 base to trimming and J lost 5 bases; unmatched junction nucleotides: 4. This CDR3 region has 15 residues. The CDR3 DNA follows: TGTGCCAGCAGTTTATCAGGGACTAGCGGCCACGAGCAGTACTTC. Translated, it gives CASSLSGTSGHEQYF.

This clonotype was detected ten times or more. This rearrangement joins TRBV2 to TRBJ2-1; 11 bases line up with TRBD2. V shed 10 bases and J 3 bases; nucleotides not matched to a gene: 8. This CDR3 has 15 amino acids. CDR1 is SNHLY and CDR2 is FYNNEI in the germline V gene. As DNA, the CDR3 is TGTGCCACGAAAACCGGGACTAGCGGCTACAATGAGCAGTTCTTC. Residues: CATKTGTSGYNEQFF.

This clonotype turned up a few times. Germline is not matched at one junction end, which may reflect a read error. V gene TRBV7-2 combines with J gene TRBJ2-7, with 7 bases fitting TRBD1. This CDR3 has 16 residues. Germline loops: CDR1 SGHTA, CDR2 FQGNSA. CDR3 region: CASTLNPGGNAGEQYF. The CDR3 DNA sequence: TGTGCCAGCACCTTAAACCCAGGGGGTAACGCGGGCGAGCAGTACTTC.

This clonotype was found a few times. This CDR3 is CASTLAGGGETQYF. CDR3 in DNA: TGTGCCAGCACCTTAGCGGGAGGGGGAGAGACCCAGTACTTC. J is TRBJ2-5 and V is TRBV12-3 or TRBV12-4, with TRBD2 matching 11 bases. The ends lost 7 bases at V and 4 bases at J; junction bases unmatched: 5. The CDR3 is 14 amino acids.

This clonotype was counted between two and nine times. The chain is built from TRBV19 and TRBJ1-1; 7 nucleotides agree with TRBD1. The CDR3 covers 14 residues. V lost 1 base to trimming and J lost 7 bases; unmatched junction nucleotides: 6. CDR1 is LNHDA, CDR2 SQIVND, per germline (reference sequence). The CDR3 DNA is TGTGCCAGTAGTATAGCCGGGACAGATGATGAAGCTTTCTTT. Protein sequence: CASSIAGTDDEAFF.

In its sample, this clonotype was seen a few times. This rearrangement joins TRBV28 to TRBJ1-3, with D tentatively TRBD1 (6 bases). This CDR3 contains 15 residues. Germline loops: CDR1 MDHEN, CDR2 SYDVKM. V was clipped by 7 bases and J by 5 bases, with 18 bases between them. CDR3 sequence reads: CASTPPTGSRNTIYF. The CDR3 DNA sequence: TGTGCCAGCACACCCCCGACAGGTTCTAGAAACACCATATATTTT. Looking up the rest from reference TRBV28 and TRBJ1-3 gives the full variable domain: DVKVTQSSRYLVKRTGEKVFLECVQDMDHENMFWYRQDPGLGLRLIYFSYDVKMKEKGDIPEGYSVSREKKERFSLILESASTNQTSMYLCASTPPTGSRNTIYFGEGSWLTVV.

This rearrangement joins TRBV19 to TRBJ2-1; D gene ambiguous. CDR1 and CDR2 (germline): LNHDA, SQIVND (reference sequence). V was cut by 4 bases and J by 0 bases, with 19 bases left in between. The CDR3 has 18 residues. The CDR3 reads CASSKTSKDGPSYNEQFF. The CDR3 nucleotides read TGTGCCAGTAGTAAGACATCTAAGGACGGCCCCTCCTACAATGAGCAGTTCTTC.

This clonotype was counted only a few times. This chain uses TRBV20-1 with TRBJ2-1, with D possibly matching TRBD2 (6 bases). The V end was cut by 5 bases, the J end by 7 bases, with 15 bases between. Germline CDR1 is DFQATT and CDR2 is SNEGSKA (reference sequence). CDR3 length: 13 amino acids. Here the CDR3 reads CSAPVQEGNEQFF. As DNA, the CDR3 is TGCAGTGCTCCCGTTCAGGAGGGGAATGAGCAGTTCTTC.

The genes are TRBV7-9 and TRBJ2-7, with 8 bases that match TRBD2. V dropped 5 bases and J dropped 2; count of bases not matched to a gene: 17. The CDR3 covers 18 residues. Germline V gene lookup returns CDR1 SEHNR and CDR2 FQNEAQ (reference sequence). The CDR3: CASSPTSGGAGRTYEQYF. The CDR3 DNA sequence: TGTGCCAGCAGCCCTACTTCGGGGGGGGCGGGCCGAACCTACGAGCAGTACTTC.

The V and J genes are TRBV11-2 and TRBJ2-5, with 9 nucleotides matching TRBD1. Germline assignment: CDR1 SGHAT and CDR2 FQNNGV. The CDR3 loop spans 15 amino acids. V lost 5 bases, J lost 4 bases, and 8 bases stayed unmatched. CDR3 loop: CASSSLKQGAETQYF. The CDR3 nucleotides read TGTGCCAGCAGCAGTCTCAAACAGGGGGCAGAGACCCAGTACTTC.

V and J are TRBV19 and TRBJ2-1, with 9 nucleotides matching TRBD2. The CDR3 contains 14 residues. The germline V gene has CDR1 LNHDA and CDR2 SQIVND (reference sequence). V shed 6 bases, J shed 7 bases, and the junction held 7 bases outside the gene matches. The CDR3, as DNA: TGTGCCAGTAGATGGCAAGCGGGAGGAAATGAGCAGTTCTTC. This encodes CASRWQAGGNEQFF.

This clonotype turned up a few times. The CDR3 spells CASSSETHSNQPQHF. The CDR3 nucleotides read TGTGCCAGTAGTTCAGAGACACACAGCAATCAGCCCCAGCATTTT. The chain recombines TRBV19 with TRBJ1-5; D not resolved. V dropped 5 bases and J dropped 1 base, with 12 bases sitting between them. CDR1 and CDR2 from the germline V gene are LNHDA and SQIVND (reference sequence). The CDR3 totals 15 residues. The full variable domain, in which reference TRBV19 and TRBJ1-5 provide the parts outside the CDR3, is DGGITQSPKYLFRKEGQNVTLSCEQNLNHDAMYWYRQDPGQGLRLIYYSQIVNDFQKGDIAEGYSVSREKKESFPLTVTSAQKNPTAFYLCASSSETHSNQPQHFGDGTRLSIL.